A selection of T cell receptor beta chains follows, all from one sample in a study of blood T cell repertoires in COVID-19. Profiling relied on immunoSEQ multiplex PCR, and the TCRdb table lists in-frame clones only, not all of them. The repertoire includes over 200,000 clones, roughly 89% of them detected once, and around 6.9% sits in the top ten. Sequences were obtained from peripheral blood. The source is a man aged 60-69 years who had recovered from COVID-19. Each CDR3 is given with its conserved first and last residue. Fields, in order: V gene, CDR3 protein.

TRBV5-4	CASSLDLGGGGYTF
TRBV6-2/TRBV6-3	CASSLTRFEQFF
TRBV10-3	CAISAETEAFF
TRBV14	CASSRLGQKQETQYF
TRBV27	CASSYGGGGTGELFF
TRBV7-9	CASSLVAEKLFF
TRBV18	CASSPGQNPQETQYF
TRBV24-1	CATSDAQGNYGYTF
TRBV28	CASSFHVPVEQFF
TRBV4-3	CASRAKSGSGNSPLHF
TRBV18	CASSLGENTEAFF
TRBV27	CASSFGGTSGSMWFF
TRBV7-2	CASSPDREFRGYTF
TRBV6-6	CASSPETSGSGQTQYF
TRBV7-2	CASSLEGSSGTLHF
TRBV23-1	CASDSGTGAIYGRYEKLFF
TRBV2	CASSVGVSGANVLTF
TRBV5-6	CASSSRDLGNQPQHF
TRBV2	CASYREGYEWEQYF
TRBV23-1	CATDRDRGYKNIQYF
TRBV18	CASSPGTVATYEQYF
TRBV11-2	CASSFGANGEQYF
TRBV7-9	CASSVQENYGYTF
TRBV7-6	CASSLIAESTDTQYF
TRBV30	CAWAQRYGGQNTGELFF
TRBV7-8	CASSLASRGLTEAFF
TRBV5-1	CASSPGGYPTDTQYF
TRBV6-4	CASTPGGGAKNIQYF
TRBV11-2	CASSLDLFLDTQYF
TRBV19	CASTTMGGQPNEKLFF
TRBV7-3	CASSISGTGYTDTQYF
TRBV5-4	CASSLGGQGPSGANVLTF
TRBV28	CASSPAGAPYGYTF
TRBV7-9	CASSRRPGGELFF
TRBV5-1	CASREGGNAAKNIQYF
TRBV4-2	CASSSGQGIHYGYTF
TRBV28	CASSLTDGTGVYWEAFF
TRBV5-8	CASSFTAGLASDTQYF
TRBV3-1/TRBV3-2	CASKAGEGTGELFF
TRBV28	CASSQGDNEQYF
TRBV5-6	CASSLRGLAYGGYGYTF
TRBV7-3	CASSLWAGASYEQYF
TRBV9	CASSVEVREANEQFF
TRBV6-2/TRBV6-3	CASSSAQRGETQYF
TRBV27	CASSWRGLGPYEQYF
TRBV6-4	CASSESGSNEQFF
TRBV4-2	CASSQDRGGSDSGANVLTF
TRBV14	CASSQDRRTGYGYTF
TRBV2	CASSPEMNTEAFF
TRBV2	CASTAGSYEQYF
TRBV18	CASSSGSYEQYF